Included here is one TCR beta chain sequence, with context. These data are taken from a study of blood T cell repertoires in COVID-19. The wider study: From the United States, Italy and Spain came samples of acute and convalescent COVID-19. In each case, the material was cDNA or gDNA derived from T cells, B-cell-depleted T cells, or PBMCs.

The V and J ends lost 9 bases and 0 bases respectively, with 6 bases between them. Germline CDR1 MDHEN, CDR2 SYDVKM. The CDR3 has 11 amino acids. Authors' data handling: Estimated nucleated cell counts came from reference gene primer amplification. Data came from immunoSEQ multiplex PCR; TCRdb stores just in-frame clones and leaves some out. That table supplies the V and J calls and clone size; D and trimming were determined from the DNA. The profile shows around 140,000 clones, 84% of them singletons. The receptor was isolated from a human donor in a cohort sampled during active COVID-19. The material sequenced was peripheral blood. This rearrangement joins TRBV28 to TRBJ2-7, with D unresolved. The DNA of the CDR3 is TGTGCCAGTAGGAGCTCCTACGAGCAGTACGTC. It encodes CASRSSYEQYV.